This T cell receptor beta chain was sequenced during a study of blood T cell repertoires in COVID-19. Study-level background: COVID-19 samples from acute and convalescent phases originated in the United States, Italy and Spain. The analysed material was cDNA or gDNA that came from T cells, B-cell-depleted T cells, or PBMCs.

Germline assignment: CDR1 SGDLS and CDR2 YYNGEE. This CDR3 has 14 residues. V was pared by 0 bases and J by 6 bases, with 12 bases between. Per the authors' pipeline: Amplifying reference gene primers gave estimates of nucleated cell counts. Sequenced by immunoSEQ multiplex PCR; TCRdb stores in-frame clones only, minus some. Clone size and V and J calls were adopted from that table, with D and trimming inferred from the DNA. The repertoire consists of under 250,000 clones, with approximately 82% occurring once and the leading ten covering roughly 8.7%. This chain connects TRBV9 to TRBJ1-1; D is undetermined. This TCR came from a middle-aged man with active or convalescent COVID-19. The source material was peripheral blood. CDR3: CASSVDLGGPEAFF. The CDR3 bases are TGTGCCAGCAGCGTAGATTTGGGAGGTCCTGAAGCTTTCTTT.